The T cell receptor beta chain under discussion was sequenced for a study of T cells in Graves' hyperthyroidism and ophthalmopathy. Overall study context: Once the initial diagnosis was made, peripheral blood was obtained before any treatment.

The authors deemed Graves' hyperthyroidism stable absent ophthalmopathy progression within 18 months. Exclusion of a patient resulted from uncontrolled infection, other autoimmune disease, pregnancy or lactation. Regarding this clonotype: Its matching antigen is unknown.

RNA transcripts yielded amplified TCR beta CDR3 regions. The study used the HTBI primer set for a first-round RT-PCR of the TCR CDR3. MiXCR was run by TCRdb on the multiplex PCR reads, yielding one entry per CDR3 protein. This table has 400,000 to 500,000 distinct CDR3 sequences, about 13% appearing once. Points from the study as a whole: Clonotypes that were expanded in thyroid above 0.001 mostly appeared in blood too.

CDR3 length: 10 residues. CDR1 and CDR2 (germline): SQVTM, ANQGSEA. V was shortened by 7 bases and J by 6 bases, with 9 bases between the two germline ends. Sequencing input: blood. This chain joins TRBV29-1 and TRBJ1-2; D is possibly TRBD1 (5 bases). This receptor was obtained from a woman younger than 30 with Graves' hyperthyroidism. CDR3 DNA sequence: TGCAGCGCTCTGACAGATGGCTACACCTTC. Residues: CSALTDGYTF.